Below, one TCR beta chain is given with its context. This receptor's antigen is unknown. No qualities accompany the bases; no much larger clone lies one base away. The High Capacity cDNA Reverse Transcription Kit was used to reverse transcribe all of the isolated RNA, meaning that expressed TCRB transcripts were what got sequenced. Naive, central memory and regulatory T cell samples underwent deep immunoSEQ sequencing, averaging about 3.57 million total reads per sample. Sorted cells were lysed in RLT buffer, and RNA was extracted using DNase-treated RNeasy Micro or Mini kits according to cell number. To prevent cross-contamination, each cell subset was processed individually, whereas patient and healthy donor samples were processed jointly. Using the immunoSEQ multiplex PCR, TCRB sequences were amplified from cDNA into 87-bp fragments spanning the CDR3 region. Sequencing of the amplicons was done on the Illumina HiSeq platform. The original methods were these. PCR bias was corrected computationally using synthetic template baselines, and reads within Hamming distance 2 were collapsed, with unmergeable singletons discarded. Reads were aligned against IMGT to assign V, D and J genes, CDR3 length and insertions or deletions at six rearrangement sites. Within each subset, clonotype counts were normalized to sorted cell number, after which true diversity and Gini coefficients were computed with the tcR R package. Repertoire sharing was quantified using the overlap coefficient calculated on TCRB nucleotide sequences. As a proxy for the pre-selection repertoire, out-of-frame TCRB sequences from naive cells were analyzed. Held by TCRdb, this immuneACCESS table contains in-frame sequences only and omits some clones. Under half of the omission traces to an unresolved V gene where checked; the cause of the rest is unknown. The DNA gave D and trimming, while V, J and clone size come from that table. The sample table records about 640,000 clones; approximately 13% of these occur just once. Of the sample, more than 0.095% falls within the top ten clones.

At the junction V is shortened by 5 bases and J by 4 bases, with 17 bases in between. For CDR1 and CDR2, the germline V gene lists SGHTA and FQGNSA. Its CDR3 holds 15 amino acids, cysteine through phenylalanine. Only the CDR3 part of the read is kept: 45 bases, read in frame from the first base. These data belong to a study of beta chain features in type 1 diabetes listed by TCRdb under 2018. Regarding the research as a whole: No differences in mean age, gender distribution, total cell number or subset yield were found between patients and healthy donors. A total of 85 million to 110 million sorted cells were examined across all samples, and RNA yield correlated strongly with the number of cells per subset. In the study, TCRB repertoires of sorted circulating CD4+ T cell subsets from recently diagnosed type 1 diabetes patients were compared with those of matched healthy donors. Whereas all 28 donors provided naive and central memory subsets, regulatory and stem cell-like memory subsets were isolated from just 8 patients and about eight healthy donors. Overall results and qualifications from the work: PCR may preferentially amplify shorter templates, but because patient and control samples were amplified and corrected together, any resulting skew would affect both groups equally. Patients with type 1 diabetes made fewer insertions and deleted more nucleotides at VDJ recombination sites, implying thymic rearrangement abnormalities. Because small numbers of individuals were included in the HLA sub-analyses, any influence of HLA type on TCRB rearrangement was left unresolved. Naive, central memory and regulatory TCRB repertoires appeared to be more alike among patients than among healthy donors. A moderate but significant shortening of TCRB CDR3 length was observed in type 1 diabetes patients in all four CD4+ subsets. Sequencing cDNA rather than genomic DNA could over-represent highly expressing activated cells, although activation and CD3 levels did not differ between groups.

From each donor, a single peripheral blood sample of approximately 120 mL on average was drawn into heparinised tubes. Naive, central memory, regulatory and stem cell-like memory CD4+ T cells were sorted on a BD FACSAria II using a panel including CD45RO, CCR7, CD25, CD127, CD95 and CD27. Purity was above 95% for every sorted population. PBMCs were separated immediately by Lymphoprep density gradient centrifugation and were stained directly, without being cultured. To minimize batch effects, samples were stained and sorted in pairs, one healthy donor with one patient per experiment. The rearrangement combines TRBV7-2 with TRBJ1-2; the best D guess is TRBD1, with 5 bases matching. Sequenced: naive CD4+ T cells from blood. Reading the label with the study, this specimen's cell subset or site is: true naive CD4+ T cells. The origin of this receptor is a man aged 25-45 years with type 1 diabetes. The CDR3 region reads CASSTDAGTIYGYTF. The base sequence is TGTGCCAGCAGCACGGACGCCGGGACCATCTATGGCTACACCTTC.